A selection of T cell receptor beta chains follows, all from one sample in a study of T cells in Graves' hyperthyroidism and ophthalmopathy. Via MiXCR, TCRdb re-called the multiplex PCR reads, giving one row per CDR3 protein. The table lists 200,000 to 250,000 distinct CDR3 sequences, roughly a sixth of them singletons. The sample was blood. The receptors shown here come from a woman between 50 and 59 years old with Graves' hyperthyroidism. Each CDR3 is given with its conserved first and last residue. Each record gives: CDR3 DNA, CDR3 protein, V gene, clone size, J gene, D gene. A D gene is named only where the DNA matches it firmly. Only part of the rows carry a size: once, few, many, or a class if the clone is expanded.

TGTGCCAGCGGGACACTTGAAGAGACCCAGTACTTC	CASGTLEETQYF	TRBV2	few	TRBJ2-5	.
TGTGCCACCAGTGATCCGGGGAGGGATATCGAGACCCAGTACTTC	CATSDPGRDIETQYF	TRBV24-1	few	TRBJ2-5	TRBD2
TGTGCCAGCGTGGGGTGCAATGAGCAGTTCTTC	CASVGCNEQFF	TRBV3-1	few	TRBJ2-1	.
TGTGCCAGCAGTCCTAGAACGGGACAGGGGGCGAGGGAGCAGTACTTC	CASSPRTGQGAREQYF	TRBV9	few	TRBJ2-7	TRBD1
TGCAGTGCCGGACTAGCGGAGGGGGAGTTCTTC	CSAGLAEGEFF	TRBV20-1	many	TRBJ2-1	TRBD2
TGTGCCAGCAGCCAAGAGAGGAACACCGGGGAGCTGTTTTTT	CASSQERNTGELFF	TRBV3-1	many	TRBJ2-2	.
TGTGCCAGCAGTGAGAGCCCAGAATTAAATGAAAAACTGTTTTTT	CASSESPELNEKLFF	TRBV6-1	many	TRBJ1-4	.
TGCAGCGTTCCGGGTCGTATGAACACTGAAGCTTTCTTT	CSVPGRMNTEAFF	TRBV29-1	.	TRBJ1-1	.
TGTGCCAGCAGCCTTAATGGAGCAGCCTACGAGCAGTACTTC	CASSLNGAAYEQYF	TRBV28	many	TRBJ2-7	.
TGTGCCAGCCAGTTTTTCGACAGGGTCTTACCTGGCTACACCTTC	CASQFFDRVLPGYTF	TRBV28	many	TRBJ1-2	TRBD1
TGTGCCAGCAGCCCAAATTTTTGGGGACAGGGGATGGGGGCCGACTTC	CASSPNFWGQGMGADF	TRBV12-3/TRBV12-4	few	TRBJ2-7	TRBD1
TGTGCCAGCAGCCAATTACGGGGGAACGAGCAGTACTTC	CASSQLRGNEQYF	TRBV14	few	TRBJ2-7	.
TGTGCCACCAGTCCACAGAGGACTAGCGGGAGGGCCTCTTTTAATGAGCAGTTCTTC	CATSPQRTSGRASFNEQFF	TRBV24-1	many	TRBJ2-1	TRBD2
TGTGCCAGCAGTATCCCAAGGACTAGCGGGAGATCATCAGAGACCCAGTACTTC	CASSIPRTSGRSSETQYF	TRBV28	many	TRBJ2-5	TRBD2
TGTGCCAGCAGCTTACGTAATGGAGGGGGATCCTACGAGCAGCACTTC	CASSLRNGGGSYEQHF	TRBV7-9	.	TRBJ2-7	.
TGTGCCAGCAGCTTAGGGTCACCCACAGATACGCAGTATTTT	CASSLGSPTDTQYF	TRBV11-3	many	TRBJ2-3	.
TGTGCCACCAGTGATTCAGTGGGAGGCTACACCTTC	CATSDSVGGYTF	TRBV24-1	few	TRBJ1-2	.
TGTGCCAGCAGTTACTTGACAGGGAACAATCAGCCCCAGCATTTT	CASSYLTGNNQPQHF	TRBV6-6	.	TRBJ1-5	TRBD1
TGCAGTGCTTATGACAGGGGGGGACCCAATGAGCAGTTCTTC	CSAYDRGGPNEQFF	TRBV20-1	many	TRBJ2-1	TRBD1
TGTGCCATCAGGGACGGGATTAGCGGGAGGGCTAATGAGCAGTTCTTC	CAIRDGISGRANEQFF	TRBV10-3	few	TRBJ2-1	TRBD2
TGTGCCAGCAGCGTAGGGGTTGACTACGAGCAGTACTTC	CASSVGVDYEQYF	TRBV9	many	TRBJ2-7	.
TGTGCCAGCAGCTTAGACGGGGGACAGAACACCGGGGAGCTGTTTTTT	CASSLDGGQNTGELFF	TRBV7-9	.	TRBJ2-2	.
TGTGCCTGGAGTTTGGGAGGACTACCGAGCACAGATACGCAGTATTTT	CAWSLGGLPSTDTQYF	TRBV30	.	TRBJ2-3	.
TGTGCCACCAGCAGCGCCGGGACAGGGGTCGAAAAACTGTTTTTT	CATSSAGTGVEKLFF	TRBV15	many	TRBJ1-4	TRBD1
TGTGCCAGCAGCCACGACAGGGAGCGGACCTATAATTCACCCCTCCACTTT	CASSHDRERTYNSPLHF	TRBV3-1	many	TRBJ1-6	TRBD1
TGTGCCATCAAGGGCGCGCTAGCGGTTAATGAGCAGTTCTTC	CAIKGALAVNEQFF	TRBV10-3	few	TRBJ2-1	TRBD2
TGCAGTGCCGAACGTCTAGCGGGAGGCAATGAGCAGTTCTTC	CSAERLAGGNEQFF	TRBV20-1	.	TRBJ2-1	TRBD2
TGTGCCAGCAGCCGAGACAGGGCCAATGAGCAGTTCTTC	CASSRDRANEQFF	TRBV11-2	once	TRBJ2-1	TRBD1
TGTGCCAGCAGTTACGCGAGGAGCTCCTACGAGCAGTACTTC	CASSYARSSYEQYF	TRBV6-6	many	TRBJ2-7	.
TGTGCCAGCAGTGGAGGCAGGGGAAAAGAGACCCAGTACTTC	CASSGGRGKETQYF	TRBV6-1	many	TRBJ2-5	.
TGTGCCAGCAGCCCTTCTAGCGCTAGCACAGATACGCAGTATTTT	CASSPSSASTDTQYF	TRBV7-9	few	TRBJ2-3	.
TGTGCCAGCAGCCCCCGTGCGACGGGGGATACCCAGTACTTC	CASSPRATGDTQYF	TRBV7-9	many	TRBJ2-5	.
TGTGCCAGCAGCAATACCCCCCCCCTGGGGGCAGATACGCAGTATTTT	CASSNTPPLGADTQYF	TRBV11-2	.	TRBJ2-3	.
TGCGCCAGCAGCTTGGACGGACAGGGTAGATGGGAGACCCAGTACTTC	CASSLDGQGRWETQYF	TRBV5-1	.	TRBJ2-5	TRBD1
TGTGCCACCATAGCGGGAGGCGAGACCCAGTACTTC	CATIAGGETQYF	TRBV28	many	TRBJ2-5	TRBD2
TGTGCCAGCAGTGAGGACGGAACCTATGGCTACACCTTC	CASSEDGTYGYTF	TRBV2	many	TRBJ1-2	.
TGTGCCAGCAGCGAAGGGACTAGCGAGGTGGGCGGGGAGCTGTTTTTT	CASSEGTSEVGGELFF	TRBV9	few	TRBJ2-2	TRBD2
TGTGCCAGCAGCCAAGAGGATCTAAACTATGGCTACACCTTC	CASSQEDLNYGYTF	TRBV4-2	few	TRBJ1-2	.
TGTGCCATCAGTGAGTCGTCGCGGGAGGTCTCAGATACGCAGTATTTT	CAISESSREVSDTQYF	TRBV10-3	many	TRBJ2-3	TRBD2
TGTGCCAGCAGCTTGGCTCCGACGACCGGGGAGCTGTTTTTT	CASSLAPTTGELFF	TRBV5-5	few	TRBJ2-2	.
TGTGCCAGCAGCTTACTTGAGACAGGGGATGGCTACACCTTC	CASSLLETGDGYTF	TRBV7-9	many	TRBJ1-2	TRBD1
TGTGCCAGTAGTATTCGACATCTAATGGACGAGCAGTACTTC	CASSIRHLMDEQYF	TRBV19	.	TRBJ2-7	.
TGCGCCAGCAGCCCCCGGGCGAGGGAGACCCAGTACTTC	CASSPRARETQYF	TRBV5-1	.	TRBJ2-5	.
TGTGCCAGCAGCCCCGGGACAGGGGGATCCAGGGGGCAGTTCTTC	CASSPGTGGSRGQFF	TRBV7-9	many	TRBJ2-1	TRBD1
TGTGCCTGGAGTGTACGGAGCACCTTCTTTTGGTATTTT	CAWSVRSTFFWYF	TRBV30	.	TRBJ2-3	.
TGTGCCAGCAGGACGACAGGGTCGGGCAATCAGCCCCAGCATTTT	CASRTTGSGNQPQHF	TRBV12-3/TRBV12-4	many	TRBJ1-5	TRBD1
TGTGCCACCAGTGACCCGACCAGTTCAAACTATGGCTACACCTTC	CATSDPTSSNYGYTF	TRBV24-1	many	TRBJ1-2	.
TGTGCCTGGAGTGCCGGGACTAGCGTCCCCTACAATGAGCAGTTCTTC	CAWSAGTSVPYNEQFF	TRBV30	.	TRBJ2-1	TRBD2
TGTGCCAGCAGCACTGACAGTGCCACTGAAGCTTTCTTT	CASSTDSATEAFF	TRBV11-3	many	TRBJ1-1	.
TGTGCCAGCAGTGAAACCAACTTGGGGAGGTACTTC	CASSETNLGRYF	TRBV6-1	.	TRBJ2-5	.
TGCGCCAGCAGCCAAGTGGGGGAGGACACTGAAGCTTTCTTT	CASSQVGEDTEAFF	TRBV7-3	once	TRBJ1-1	.
TGCAGTGCTAGTGTTACCAAGGGCCCCGGGGTAGCTTTCTTT	CSASVTKGPGVAFF	TRBV20-1	many	TRBJ1-1	.
TGTGCCAGCAGCCCGGACGGCTACACCTTC	CASSPDGYTF	TRBV7-9	.	TRBJ1-2	.
TGTGCCAGCAGCTTTATAGCGGGAGATGGCGAGCAGTACTTC	CASSFIAGDGEQYF	TRBV11-2	many	TRBJ2-7	TRBD2
TGTGCCTGGAGTAGAGGAGAATACAATGAGCAGTTCTTC	CAWSRGEYNEQFF	TRBV30	few	TRBJ2-1	.
TGCAGTGCTAGCCGACTAGCGGGAGGGACTAACTACGAGCAGTACTTC	CSASRLAGGTNYEQYF	TRBV20-1	many	TRBJ2-7	TRBD2
TGTGCCAGCTCACCAATGACCCTCTACGAGCAGTACTTC	CASSPMTLYEQYF	TRBV18	many	TRBJ2-7	.
TGTGCCAGCAGTCCCGGGACTAGCGGGAGGGCCGATGAGCAGTTCTTC	CASSPGTSGRADEQFF	TRBV12-3/TRBV12-4	many	TRBJ2-1	TRBD2
TGTGCCGGAAGTCGACAGGGAGTAGGTAATCAGCCCCAGCATTTT	CAGSRQGVGNQPQHF	TRBV30	many	TRBJ1-5	TRBD1